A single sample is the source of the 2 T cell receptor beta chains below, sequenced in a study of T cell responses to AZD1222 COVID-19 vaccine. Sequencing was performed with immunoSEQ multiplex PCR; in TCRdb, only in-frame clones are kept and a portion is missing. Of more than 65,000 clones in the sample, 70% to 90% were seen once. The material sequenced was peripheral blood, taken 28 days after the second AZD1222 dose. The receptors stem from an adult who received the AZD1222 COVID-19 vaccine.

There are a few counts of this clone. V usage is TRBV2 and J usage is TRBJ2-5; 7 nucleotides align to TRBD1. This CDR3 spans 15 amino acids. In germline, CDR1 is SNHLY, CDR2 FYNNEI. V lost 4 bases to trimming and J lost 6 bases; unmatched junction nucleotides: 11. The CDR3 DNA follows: TGTGCCAGCAGTGTGGCCTCAGGGGGAGTAAAGACCCAGTACTTC. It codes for CASSVASGGVKTQYF.

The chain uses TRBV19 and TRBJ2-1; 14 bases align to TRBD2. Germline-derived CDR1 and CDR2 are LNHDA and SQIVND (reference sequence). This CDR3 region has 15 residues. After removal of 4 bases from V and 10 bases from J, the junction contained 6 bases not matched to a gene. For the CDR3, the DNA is TGTGCCAGTAGTACGGGACTAGCGGGGGAGGCCGAGCAGTTCTTC. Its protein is CASSTGLAGEAEQFF.